This T cell receptor (beta chain) came from a study of cytomegalovirus exposure and HLA in healthy donors. Trimming took 1 base from V and 7 from J; bases not matched to a gene: 5. CDR1 and CDR2 (germline): PRHDT, FYEKMQ (reference sequence). The CDR3 is 15 amino acids. 13 Jbeta primers and 60 Vbeta primers were used for the PCR. Data came from immunoSEQ multiplex PCR; TCRdb stores just in-frame clones and leaves some out. The sample lists approximately 100,000 clones, more than 65% occurring once. This TCR derives from a human donor in good health. The chain recombines TRBV13 with TRBJ2-1; TRBD1 agrees at 9 bases. The sample taken for sequencing was PBMCs. The CDR3 bases are TGTGCCAGCAGCTTAGAGGGACAGGGATTGAATGAGCAGTTCTTC. Translation: CASSLEGQGLNEQFF.